Below, 28 T cell receptor beta chains from the same sample are listed, as sequenced in a study of T cells in Graves' hyperthyroidism and ophthalmopathy. Amplified TCR beta CDR3 regions derived from RNA transcripts. The TCR CDR3 first-round RT-PCR relied on the HTBI primer set. TCRdb itself ran the multiplex PCR reads through MiXCR, one entry per CDR3 protein. The sample lists almost 500,000 distinct CDR3 sequences, under 25% occurring once. Sequencing used blood. The receptors derive from an older woman with Graves' ophthalmopathy.

Ten or more counts support this clonotype. The J gene is TRBJ1-2, the V gene TRBV12-3 or TRBV12-4; no firm D call. The CDR3 extends over 14 amino acids. The V end was cut by 2 bases, the J end by 4 bases, with 11 bases between. The CDR3 DNA reads TGTGCCAGCAGTTTAAGCGCAATCGGCTATGGCTACACCTTC. Translating it yields CASSLSAIGYGYTF.

This chain joins TRBV3-1 and TRBJ2-1; 9 bases are shared with TRBD2. The CDR3 contains 15 residues. Germline values: CDR1 LGHDT, CDR2 YNNKEL (reference sequence). The ends lost 3 bases at V and 6 bases at J; junction bases unmatched: 6. The CDR3 here is CASSQGLARGNEQFF. The CDR3 DNA follows: TGTGCCAGCAGCCAGGGACTAGCAAGGGGCAATGAGCAGTTCTTC.

For the CDR3, the DNA is TGTGCCAGCAGTCATGACGGACCCTACGAGCAGTACTTC. It is translated as CASSHDGPYEQYF. The rearrangement joins TRBV6-1 to TRBJ2-7; D gene unclear. Germline V lookup: CDR1 MNHNS, CDR2 SASEGT. V lost 5 bases, J lost 2 bases, and 10 bases lay in between. This CDR3 is built from 13 residues.

The V call is TRBV5-1, the J call TRBJ1-4, with D possibly TRBD1 on 6 matching bases. The germline gives CDR1 SGHRS, CDR2 YFSETQ. This CDR3 region has 14 residues. With 1 base removed from V and 6 bases from J, the gap between germline ends came to 10 bases. The CDR3 region has the DNA TGCGCCAGCAGCTTGCGGGGGCCGGATGAAAAACTGTTTTTT. As protein: CASSLRGPDEKLFF.

This clonotype came up many times. The genes are TRBV2 and TRBJ1-1; tentative D call: TRBD1 (5 bases). Germline assignment: CDR1 SNHLY and CDR2 FYNNEI. The CDR3 runs 15 residues. Between the trimmed V and J ends, which lost 0 bases and 1 base, there was a span of 9 bases. The CDR3 sequence: CASSEAGVKNTEAFF. The CDR3 nucleotides read TGTGCCAGCAGTGAAGCGGGGGTTAAGAACACTGAAGCTTTCTTT. The variable domain in full, completed from reference TRBV2 and TRBJ1-1, reads EPEVTQTPSHQVTQMGQEVILRCVPISNHLYFYWYRQILGQKVEFLVSFYNNEISEKSEIFDDQFSVERPDGSNFTLKIRSTKLEDSAMYFCASSEAGVKNTEAFFGQGTRLTVV.

This clonotype has at least ten counts. DNA for the CDR3: TGTGCCAGCAGTGCAGGGGTTGGCGGTTACGAGCAGTACTTC. Translation: CASSAGVGGYEQYF. J is TRBJ2-7 and V is TRBV6-1; D is perhaps TRBD1 (6 bases). V shed 4 bases and J shed 4 bases, with 14 bases lying between them. This CDR3 region has 14 residues. CDR1 is MNHNS, CDR2 SASEGT, per germline.

This clonotype was recorded a few times. The chain uses TRBV7-2 and TRBJ1-2, with TRBD1 identical over 7 bases. CDR1 and CDR2 from the germline V gene are SGHTA and FQGNSA. CDR3 length: 15 amino acids. The junction had 10 bases not matched to a gene; V was cut back by 4 bases and J by 5 bases. The CDR3 spells CASSSSFKGAYGYTF. The CDR3 bases are TGTGCCAGCAGCTCAAGCTTCAAGGGGGCGTATGGCTACACCTTC.

This clonotype was seen at least ten times. The V gene is TRBV7-2, the J gene TRBJ2-2; D is uncertain. Germline V gene data show CDR1 as SGHTA and CDR2 as FQGNSA. The V end lost 3 bases, the J end lost 8 bases, and 10 bases lay between the germline ends. This CDR3 comprises 13 residues. The CDR3: CASSLVIRGELFF. The CDR3 nucleotides are TGTGCCAGCAGCTTGGTTATCCGGGGGGAGCTGTTTTTT.

This clonotype was detected a few times. The chain uses TRBV27 and TRBJ2-7, with TRBD1 identical over 10 bases. The CDR3 extends over 15 amino acids. Germline V gene data show CDR1 as MNHEY and CDR2 as SMNVEV (reference sequence). Losses at the gene ends were 4 bases for V and 4 bases for J; bases not matched to a gene: 7. CDR3 DNA: TGTGCCAGCAGTTCCCTGACAGGGGGCTGGTACGAGCAGTACTTC. Encoded protein: CASSSLTGGWYEQYF.

V gene TRBV28 combines with J gene TRBJ1-1, with D possibly TRBD1 on 5 matching bases. Trimming removed 2 bases at V and 3 bases at J, with 13 bases between. CDR3 length: 15 amino acids. Germline assignment: CDR1 MDHEN and CDR2 SYDVKM. The CDR3 here is CASSLVGQGDTEAFF. CDR3 bases: TGTGCCAGCAGTTTAGTGGGGCAGGGAGACACTGAAGCTTTCTTT.

This clonotype was recorded at least ten times. The V call is TRBV29-1, the J call TRBJ1-2; D is undetermined. CDR3 length: 10 residues. Germline CDR1 SQVTM, CDR2 ANQGSEA. V dropped 3 bases and J dropped 6 bases, with 5 bases sitting between them. DNA for the CDR3: TGCAGCGTTGAGGAGGATGGCTACACCTTC. It codes for CSVEEDGYTF.

This clonotype appeared many times. The chain is built from TRBV12-3 or TRBV12-4 and TRBJ1-1; no clear D. Trimming stripped 4 bases from V and 4 bases from J, with 13 bases between. The CDR3 totals 14 residues. CDR3 DNA: TGTGCCAGCAGTTGGGGAACAGAGACCACTGAAGCTTTCTTT. Translated: CASSWGTETTEAFF.

The chain couples TRBV7-9 to TRBJ2-1; 11 bases align to TRBD1. CDR3 length equals 16 residues. Germline V CDR1 and CDR2: SEHNR, FQNEAQ (reference sequence). V dropped 3 bases and J dropped 2; count of bases not matched to a gene: 3. CDR3 protein: CASSFGTGGPYNEQFF. CDR3 in DNA: TGTGCCAGCAGCTTTGGGACAGGGGGTCCCTACAATGAGCAGTTCTTC.

The gene calls are TRBV5-1 and TRBJ2-7, with unresolved D. The germline V gene encodes CDR1 SGHRS and CDR2 YFSETQ. Deletions cut 0 bases from V and 4 bases from J, with 14 bases between. The CDR3 spans 15 residues. In nucleotides, the CDR3 is TGCGCCAGCAGCTTGGCCCCGCAAGGCAGGTACGAGCAGTACTTC. Its protein product is CASSLAPQGRYEQYF.

This clonotype was picked up a small number of times. The rearrangement uses TRBV7-2 and TRBJ1-1, with D tentatively TRBD1 (5 bases). Germline CDR1 and CDR2: SGHTA and FQGNSA. The CDR3 contains 13 residues. Trimming stripped 5 bases from V and 4 bases from J, with 11 bases between. The CDR3 coding sequence is TGTGCCAGCAGCGGGTGGGGCGGCACTGAAGCTTTCTTT. It translates to CASSGWGGTEAFF.

The chain joins TRBV6-2 or TRBV6-3 to TRBJ2-7; D is unresolved. The length of the CDR3 is 13 residues. V was pared by 6 bases and J by 2 bases, with 11 bases between. Germline CDR1 is MNHEY and CDR2 is SVGEGT. The DNA for the CDR3 is TGTGCCAGCAGGCTAAACGCGGCCTACGAGCAGTACTTC. Residues: CASRLNAAYEQYF.

The DNA of the CDR3 is TGTGCCTGGCGGAAGGGGGTTGGGACTGAAGCTTTCTTT. This gives the protein CAWRKGVGTEAFF. The genes are TRBV30 and TRBJ1-1; tentatively, D is TRBD1 (6 bases). CDR3 size: 13 residues. Germline loops: CDR1 GTSNPN, CDR2 SVGIG (reference sequence). V shed 5 bases and J shed 5 bases, with 15 bases lying between them.

The chain recombines TRBV4-3 with TRBJ1-5; perhaps TRBD1 as D (6 bases). The CDR3 extends over 20 amino acids. CDR1 LGHNA and CDR2 YSLEER come from the germline V gene. V lost 0 bases and J 0 bases, leaving 21 bases between the germline ends. CDR3 DNA: TGCGCCAGCAGCCAAGATAAACTAGGGGGGCCTCCCAATAGCAATCAGCCCCAGCATTTT. Translating gives CASSQDKLGGPPNSNQPQHF.

The chain has TRBV30 and TRBJ2-7; no firm D call. Trimming took 1 base from V and 0 from J, leaving 7 bases between them. Per the germline V gene, CDR1 is GTSNPN and CDR2 is SVGIG (reference sequence). There are 13 residues in the CDR3. The CDR3 nucleotides are TGTGCCTGGAGTGCAGAAAACTCCTACGAGCAGTACTTC. This codes for CAWSAENSYEQYF.

V usage is TRBV6-5 and J usage is TRBJ2-4; D not resolved. The CDR3 covers 11 residues. The V gene's germline CDR1 is MNHEY and CDR2 SVGAGI. V was pared by 2 bases and J by 11 bases, with 7 bases between. CDR3: CASSYGVVQYF. The DNA of the CDR3 is TGTGCCAGCAGTTACGGGGTGGTTCAGTACTTC.

This clonotype has just a few counts. The chain is built from TRBV5-1 and TRBJ1-2; TRBD1 agrees at 7 bases. CDR1 SGHRS and CDR2 YFSETQ come from the germline V gene. This CDR3 is 14 amino acids long. J lost 7 bases, V lost 0 bases, and 6 bases had no gene match. The CDR3 coding sequence is TGCGCCAGCAGCTTGGCCGAGGGGGCCGGTGGCTACACCTTC. This codes for CASSLAEGAGGYTF. The variable domain in full, completed from reference TRBV5-1 and TRBJ1-2, reads KAGVTQTPRYLIKTRGQQVTLSCSPISGHRSVSWYQQTPGQGLQFLFEYFSETQRNKGNFPGRFSGRQFSNSRSEMNVSTLELGDSALYLCASSLAEGAGGYTFGSGTRLTVV.

This clonotype has a count of ten or more. In DNA form, the CDR3 reads TGTGCCAGCAGTTTAAGGGGGGCGCTTCCCAATGAGCAGTTCTTC. This gives the protein CASSLRGALPNEQFF. This sequence joins TRBV28 and TRBJ2-1, with D perhaps given as TRBD1 or TRBD2 (6 bases each). V was pared by 2 bases and J by 6 bases, with 14 bases between. Germline V gene data show CDR1 as MDHEN and CDR2 as SYDVKM. The CDR3 contains 15 residues.

V gene TRBV20-1 combines with J gene TRBJ2-7, with a tentative D call TRBD2 (6 bases). Trimming removed 2 bases at V and 6 bases at J, with 11 bases between. CDR3 length: 12 residues. In germline, CDR1 is DFQATT, CDR2 SNEGSKA (reference sequence). CDR3 amino acids: CSARFRGSEQYF. The CDR3 coding sequence is TGCAGTGCTAGATTCCGGGGGTCCGAGCAGTACTTC.

This clonotype was detected only a few times. The chain uses TRBV3-1 and TRBJ2-7, with a possible D match to TRBD1 (5 bases). The V end was cut by 2 bases, the J end by 6 bases, with 14 bases between. The germline CDR1 and CDR2 sequences are LGHDT and YNNKEL (reference sequence). This CDR3 has 14 residues. DNA of the CDR3: TGTGCCAGCAGCCAACGAAGGCAGGGTGGCGAGCAGTACTTC. Protein sequence: CASSQRRQGGEQYF.

This rearrangement joins TRBV3-1 to TRBJ2-7; D not certain. The germline CDR1 and CDR2 sequences are LGHDT and YNNKEL (reference sequence). The CDR3 sequence is 15 residues long. V lost 1 base and J 6 bases, leaving 16 bases between the germline ends. The CDR3 DNA is TGTGCCAGCAGCCAAGGAACAGCTTTGCTGGGCGAGCAGTACTTC. Translating it yields CASSQGTALLGEQYF.

The chain is built from TRBV20-1 and TRBJ2-3, with TRBD1 matching over 7 bases. Looked up from germline, CDR1 is DFQATT and CDR2 is SNEGSKA (reference sequence). Unmatched junction bases numbered 14, after V lost 6 bases and J lost 5 bases. CDR3 size: 15 residues. The CDR3 spells CSAIDVRGRRDTQYF. The CDR3 DNA reads TGCAGTGCCATTGACGTGAGGGGGCGCCGAGATACGCAGTATTTT.

This clonotype came up a few times. This chain joins TRBV6-6 and TRBJ1-5, with 7 bases fitting TRBD1. CDR3 length: 14 amino acids. Looked up from germline, CDR1 is MNHNY and CDR2 is SVGAGI (reference sequence). V shed 2 bases, J shed 7 bases, and the junction held 5 bases outside the gene matches. The CDR3 DNA reads TGTGCCAGCAGTTACATAGGGGGCGGACAGCCCCAGCATTTT. Its translation: CASSYIGGGQPQHF.

This clonotype has more than one count but fewer than ten. This chain uses TRBV6-1 with TRBJ2-7; D may be TRBD1 (6 bases). The CDR3 sequence is 18 residues long. Germline V gene lookup returns CDR1 MNHNS and CDR2 SASEGT. V lost 2 bases, J lost 0 bases, and 20 bases lay in between. The CDR3 loop is CASSERGEDRRYSYEQYF. The CDR3 DNA is TGTGCCAGCAGTGAAAGGGGCGAAGACAGGCGATACTCCTACGAGCAGTACTTC.